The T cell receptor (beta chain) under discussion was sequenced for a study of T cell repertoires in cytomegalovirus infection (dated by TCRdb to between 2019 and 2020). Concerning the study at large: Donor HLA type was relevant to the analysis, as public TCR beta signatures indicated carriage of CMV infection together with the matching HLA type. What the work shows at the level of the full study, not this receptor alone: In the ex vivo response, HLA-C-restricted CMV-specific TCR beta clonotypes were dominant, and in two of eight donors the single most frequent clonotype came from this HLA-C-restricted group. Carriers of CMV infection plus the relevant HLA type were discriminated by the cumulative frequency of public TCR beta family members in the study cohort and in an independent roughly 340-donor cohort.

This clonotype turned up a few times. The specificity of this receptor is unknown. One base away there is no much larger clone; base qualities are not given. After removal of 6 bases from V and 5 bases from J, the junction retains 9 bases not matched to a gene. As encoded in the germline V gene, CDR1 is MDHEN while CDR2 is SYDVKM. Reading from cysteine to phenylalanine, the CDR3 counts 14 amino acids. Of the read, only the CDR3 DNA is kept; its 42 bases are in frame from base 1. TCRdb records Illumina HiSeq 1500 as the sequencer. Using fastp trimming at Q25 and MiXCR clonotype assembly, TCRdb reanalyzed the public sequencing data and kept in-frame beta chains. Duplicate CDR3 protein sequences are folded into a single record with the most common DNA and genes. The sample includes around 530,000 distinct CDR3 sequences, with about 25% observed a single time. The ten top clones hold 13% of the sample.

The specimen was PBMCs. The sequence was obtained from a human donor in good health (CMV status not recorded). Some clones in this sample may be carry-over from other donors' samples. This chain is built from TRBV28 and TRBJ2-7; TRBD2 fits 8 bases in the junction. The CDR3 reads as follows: CASSSSGGSDEQYF. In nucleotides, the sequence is TGTGCCAGCAGCTCCAGCGGGGGCTCGGACGAGCAGTACTTC.